One sample yielded the 20 T cell receptor beta chains listed below, sequenced in a study of early T cells in non-severe SARS-CoV-2 infection. MiXCR, run by TCRdb on the 5' RACE reads, gives a single entry per CDR3 protein. The table records approximately 20,000 distinct CDR3 sequences, 5% of them present only once. The sequenced sample was whole blood. The receptors originated from an adult who was a healthcare worker with PCR-confirmed SARS-CoV-2 infection or an uninfected control (not recorded which).

At least ten counts were recorded for this clonotype. The chain combines TRBV10-1 with TRBJ2-3; no firm D call. The germline V and J ends were trimmed by 2 bases and 0 bases, with 12 bases remaining between them. Per the germline V gene, CDR1 is WNHNN and CDR2 is SYGVQD (reference sequence). The CDR3 spans 16 residues. For the CDR3, the DNA is TGCGCCAGCAGTGAGAACTCTCTTGGTAGCACAGATACGCAGTATTTT. Translation gives CASSENSLGSTDTQYF.

This clonotype is medium-sized (0.01 to 0.1%). V gene TRBV6-6 combines with J gene TRBJ2-6; D possibly corresponds to TRBD2 (5 bases). CDR1 MNHNY and CDR2 SVGAGI come from the germline V gene (reference sequence). CDR3 length equals 16 residues. The V end was cut by 4 bases, the J end by 2 bases, with 12 bases between. CDR3 residues: CASSSLGEPGANVLTF. The CDR3 bases are TGTGCCAGCAGTTCCCTCGGGGAACCTGGGGCCAACGTCCTGACTTTC.

Only a few counts were recorded for this clonotype. This rearrangement joins TRBV11-3 to TRBJ2-4; TRBD2 agrees at 7 bases. J was trimmed by 0 bases and V by 3 bases; bases with no gene match: 5. Germline V lookup: CDR1 SGHNT, CDR2 YENEEA. CDR3 length: 16 amino acids. The CDR3 nucleotides are TGTGCCAGCAGCTTCGGGGGGTCGTTAGCCAAAAACATTCAGTACTTC. Encoded protein: CASSFGGSLAKNIQYF.

The chain is built from TRBV4-2 and TRBJ1-6, with D unclear. CDR1 and CDR2 (germline): LGHNA, YNFKEQ. The CDR3 has 17 residues. V lost 0 bases and J lost 0, with 9 bases in between. The CDR3 coding sequence is TGTGCCAGCAGCCAAGATTACGGAAGCTCCTATAATTCACCCCTCCACTTT. Protein sequence: CASSQDYGSSYNSPLHF.

This clonotype was picked up many times. The junction and the germline gene differ at one end; a read error may be behind it. The genes are TRBV7-7 and TRBJ2-2; a weak D match, TRBD2 (7 bases). From germline, CDR1 is SSHAT and CDR2 FNYEAQ (reference sequence). This CDR3 region has 14 residues. The CDR3 bases are TGTGCTAGCAGCCCGCACAGGGAGGGCGGGGAGCTGTTTTTT. Its translation: CASSPHREGGELFF.

This clonotype was recorded many times. DNA of the CDR3: TGCAGCGCTGGACAGGGGGCCTTCATTGGGGCTGAAGCTTTCTTT. Translation gives CSAGQGAFIGAEAFF. The chain employs TRBV29-1 and TRBJ1-1; 11 nucleotides align to TRBD1. The CDR3 length is 15 residues. Trimming cost V 7 bases and J 6 bases; bases outside gene matches: 13. Germline V gives CDR1 SQVTM, CDR2 ANQGSEA.

This clonotype was counted at least ten times. V is TRBV3-1 and J is TRBJ2-2, with TRBD1 identical over 7 bases. J gave up 7 bases and V 4 bases, and 3 bases lay outside the gene matches. The CDR3 consists of 13 residues. Germline-derived CDR1 and CDR2 are LGHDT and YNNKEL (reference sequence). For the CDR3, the DNA is TGTGCCAGCAGCCTGGGACAGCGCGGGGAGCTGTTTTTT. Protein sequence: CASSLGQRGELFF.

This clonotype was seen many times. The genes are TRBV6-5 and TRBJ1-2, with D possibly TRBD1 on 5 matching bases. The CDR3 sequence is 17 residues long. Germline CDR1 and CDR2: MNHEY and SVGAGI. V dropped 2 bases and J dropped 0 bases, with 16 bases sitting between them. CDR3 in DNA: TGTGCCAGCAGTTACAGTAGGACACGGGGCACTAACTATGGCTACACCTTC. This sequence encodes CASSYSRTRGTNYGYTF.

This clonotype was observed a handful of times. The V and J genes are TRBV5-4 and TRBJ2-2; D might be TRBD2 (5 bases). The CDR3 loop spans 15 amino acids. V gave up 1 base and J gave up 2 bases, with 9 bases separating them. Germline V gene lookup returns CDR1 SGHNT and CDR2 YYREEE (reference sequence). The DNA of the CDR3 is TGTGCCAGCAGCTTGTACGGGGATAACACCGGGGAGCTGTTTTTT. The encoded protein is CASSLYGDNTGELFF.

This clonotype showed up many times. The chain has TRBV6-5 and TRBJ2-5, with 9 bases aligning to TRBD1. CDR1 and CDR2 from the germline V gene are MNHEY and SVGAGI. The CDR3 covers 15 residues. V gave up 10 bases and J gave up 5 bases; unmatched junction bases: 14. Here the CDR3 DNA reads TGTGCCACCAAACTCGTACAGGGGGCTTGGGAGACCCAGTACTTC. It yields the protein CATKLVQGAWETQYF.

In this sample, this clonotype is medium-sized. V and J are TRBV2 and TRBJ2-5; 12 positions agree with TRBD2. The CDR3 runs 16 residues. Germline CDR1 and CDR2: SNHLY and FYNNEI. The V and J ends lost 2 bases and 5 bases, in that order; junction bases with no gene match: 6. CDR3 residues: CASSELRLAGVETQYF. In DNA form, the CDR3 reads TGTGCCAGCAGTGAACTCCGACTAGCGGGGGTGGAGACCCAGTACTTC.

This clonotype was found many times. The chain carries TRBV5-1 and TRBJ2-5; D not resolved. The germline V and J ends were trimmed by 3 bases and 1 base, with 7 bases remaining between them. The CDR3 consists of 13 residues. The V gene's germline CDR1 is SGHRS and CDR2 YFSETQ. The CDR3: CASSSQSQETQYF. The CDR3 DNA sequence: TGCGCCAGCAGCTCTCAAAGCCAAGAGACCCAGTACTTC.

This clonotype appeared a few times. V is TRBV18 and J is TRBJ1-3; no reliable D call. The CDR3 sequence is 16 residues long. Germline CDR1 and CDR2: KGHSH and LQKENI. V lost 0 bases and J lost 0, with 9 bases in between. CDR3 nucleotide sequence: TGTGCCAGCTCACCACCGGAACTATACTCTGGAAACACCATATATTTT. It codes for CASSPPELYSGNTIYF.

V usage is TRBV6-2 or TRBV6-3 and J usage is TRBJ1-2, with TRBD1 matching 7 bases. V was clipped by 6 bases and J by 6 bases; unmatched bases: 10. Germline V lookup: CDR1 MNHEY, CDR2 SVGEGT. The CDR3 runs 14 residues. This chain's CDR3 is CASSRRSQGDGYTF. CDR3 DNA sequence: TGTGCCAGCAGCCGTCGGTCCCAGGGGGATGGCTACACCTTC.

This clonotype appeared many times. The chain recombines TRBV7-3 with TRBJ1-2, with 8 bases identical to TRBD1. CDR3 length: 14 residues. V lost 2 bases to trimming and J lost 5 bases; unmatched junction nucleotides: 4. Germline lookup yields CDR1 SGHTA and CDR2 FQGTGA. The chain's CDR3 is CASSLGGQAYGYTF. DNA for the CDR3: TGTGCCAGCAGCTTAGGGGGACAGGCGTATGGCTACACCTTC.

This clonotype was observed many times. This rearrangement joins TRBV3-1 to TRBJ1-2, with 7 bases identical to TRBD1. Trimming took 0 bases from V and 5 from J; bases not matched to a gene: 6. Germline lookup yields CDR1 LGHDT and CDR2 YNNKEL (reference sequence). The CDR3 consists of 15 residues. This CDR3 reads CASSQEETGTYGYTF. CDR3 nucleotides: TGTGCCAGCAGCCAAGAGGAGACAGGGACGTATGGCTACACCTTC.

J is TRBJ2-3 and V is TRBV11-2; possibly TRBD2 for D (6 bases). CDR3 length equals 14 residues. The V and J ends lost 7 bases and 2 bases respectively, with 13 bases between them. The germline CDR1 and CDR2 sequences are SGHAT and FQNNGV. The CDR3 sequence: CASKYSGVTDTQYF. CDR3 nucleotide sequence: TGTGCCAGCAAATATAGCGGAGTCACAGATACGCAGTATTTT. The full variable domain, its missing parts supplied by reference TRBV11-2 and TRBJ2-3, is EAGVAQSPRYKIIEKRQSVAFWCNPISGHATLYWYQQILGQGPKLLIQFQNNGVVDDSQLPKDRFSAERLKGVDSTLKIQPAKLEDSAVYLCASKYSGVTDTQYFGPGTRLTVL.

Ten or more counts support this clonotype. The chain couples TRBV5-1 to TRBJ1-5; D is undetermined. This CDR3 spans 13 amino acids. Germline V gene sequence: CDR1 SGHRS, CDR2 YFSETQ. Trimming left V 4 bases short and J 3 bases short, with 8 bases between. This CDR3 is CASSVADNQPQHF. Here the CDR3 DNA reads TGCGCCAGCAGCGTGGCAGACAATCAGCCCCAGCATTTT.

This clonotype was detected a few times. V is TRBV10-3 and J is TRBJ2-7, with D perhaps given as TRBD1 or TRBD2 (5 bases each). The germline V gene has CDR1 ENHRY and CDR2 SYGVKD. This CDR3 spans 16 amino acids. Between the trimmed V and J ends, which lost 0 bases and 1 base, there was a span of 13 bases. As DNA, the CDR3 is TGTGCCATCAGTGAGTCGAATGCATGGGGGTCCTACGAGCAGTACTTC. Its translation: CAISESNAWGSYEQYF.

This clonotype was seen repeatedly, ten times or more. For the CDR3, the DNA is TGCGCCAGCAGCCAAGATACAGGGGGGGTAAATGAGCAGTTCTTC. Its protein product is CASSQDTGGVNEQFF. The chain joins TRBV4-3 to TRBJ2-1; weak D call: TRBD1 (8 bases). Germline V CDR1 and CDR2: LGHNA, YSLEER. This CDR3 is built from 15 residues. V lost 0 bases, J lost 7 bases, and 13 bases lay in between.